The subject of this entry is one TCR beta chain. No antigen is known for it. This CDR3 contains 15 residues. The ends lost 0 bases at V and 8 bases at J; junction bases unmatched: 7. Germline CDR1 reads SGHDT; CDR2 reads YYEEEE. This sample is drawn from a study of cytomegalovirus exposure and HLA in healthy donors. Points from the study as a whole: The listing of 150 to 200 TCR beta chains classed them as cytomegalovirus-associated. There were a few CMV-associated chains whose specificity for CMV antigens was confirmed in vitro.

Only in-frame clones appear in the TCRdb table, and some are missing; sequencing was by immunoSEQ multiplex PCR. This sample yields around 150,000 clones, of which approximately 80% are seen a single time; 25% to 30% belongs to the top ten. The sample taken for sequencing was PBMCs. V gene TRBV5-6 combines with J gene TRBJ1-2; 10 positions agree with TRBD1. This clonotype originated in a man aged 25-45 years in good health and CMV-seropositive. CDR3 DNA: TGTGCCAGCAGCTTGGGACAGGGGGCGCATGACGGCTACACCTTC. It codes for CASSLGQGAHDGYTF.